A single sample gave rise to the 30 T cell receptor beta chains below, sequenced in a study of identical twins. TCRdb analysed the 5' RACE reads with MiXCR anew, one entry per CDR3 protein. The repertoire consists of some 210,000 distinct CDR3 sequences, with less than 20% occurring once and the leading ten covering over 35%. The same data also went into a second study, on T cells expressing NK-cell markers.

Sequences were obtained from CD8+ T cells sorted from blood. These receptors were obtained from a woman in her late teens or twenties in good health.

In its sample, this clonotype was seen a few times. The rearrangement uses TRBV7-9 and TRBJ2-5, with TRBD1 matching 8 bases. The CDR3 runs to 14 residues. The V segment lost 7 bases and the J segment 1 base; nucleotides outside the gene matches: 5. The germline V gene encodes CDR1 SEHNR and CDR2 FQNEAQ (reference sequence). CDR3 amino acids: CASTQGAGQETQYF. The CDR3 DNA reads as TGTGCCAGCACCCAGGGGGCAGGCCAAGAGACCCAGTACTTC.

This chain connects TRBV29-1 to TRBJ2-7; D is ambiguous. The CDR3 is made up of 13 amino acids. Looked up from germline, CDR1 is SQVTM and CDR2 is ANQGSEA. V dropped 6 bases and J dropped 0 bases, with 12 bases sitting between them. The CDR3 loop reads CSVIEGDSYEQYF. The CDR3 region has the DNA TGCAGCGTAATCGAAGGTGACTCCTACGAGCAGTACTTC.

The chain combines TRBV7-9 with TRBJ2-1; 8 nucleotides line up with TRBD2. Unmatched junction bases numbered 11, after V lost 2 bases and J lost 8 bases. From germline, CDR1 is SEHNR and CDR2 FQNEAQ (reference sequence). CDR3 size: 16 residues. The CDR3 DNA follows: TGTGCCAGCAGCTTATTTTTGGCGGGGGGTTTTTATGAGCAGTTCTTC. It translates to CASSLFLAGGFYEQFF.

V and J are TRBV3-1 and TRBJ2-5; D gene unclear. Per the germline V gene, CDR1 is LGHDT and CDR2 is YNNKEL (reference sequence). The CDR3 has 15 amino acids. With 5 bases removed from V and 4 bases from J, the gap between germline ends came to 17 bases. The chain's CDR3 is CASSFTGSMRETQYF. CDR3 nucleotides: TGTGCCAGCAGCTTTACCGGGTCAATGAGAGAGACCCAGTACTTC.

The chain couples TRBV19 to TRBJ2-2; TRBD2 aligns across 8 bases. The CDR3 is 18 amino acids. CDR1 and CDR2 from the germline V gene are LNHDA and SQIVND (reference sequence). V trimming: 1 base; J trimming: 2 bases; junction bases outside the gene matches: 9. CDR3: CASSIALWGLGNTGELFF. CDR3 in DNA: TGTGCCAGTAGTATAGCGTTGTGGGGACTAGGAAACACCGGGGAGCTGTTTTTT. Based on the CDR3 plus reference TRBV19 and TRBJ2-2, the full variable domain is DGGITQSPKYLFRKEGQNVTLSCEQNLNHDAMYWYRQDPGQGLRLIYYSQIVNDFQKGDIAEGYSVSREKKESFPLTVTSAQKNPTAFYLCASSIALWGLGNTGELFFGEGSRLTVL.

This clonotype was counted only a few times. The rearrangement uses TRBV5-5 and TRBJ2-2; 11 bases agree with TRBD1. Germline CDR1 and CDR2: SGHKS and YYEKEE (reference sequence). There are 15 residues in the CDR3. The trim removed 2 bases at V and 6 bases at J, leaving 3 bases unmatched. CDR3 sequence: CASSFGTGGPGELFF. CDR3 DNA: TGTGCCAGCAGCTTTGGGACAGGGGGTCCCGGGGAGCTGTTTTTT. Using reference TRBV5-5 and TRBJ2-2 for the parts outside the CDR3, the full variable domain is DAGVTQSPTHLIKTRGQQVTLRCSPISGHKSVSWYQQVLGQGPQFIFQYYEKEERGRGNFPDRFSARQFPNYSSELNVNALLLGDSALYLCASSFGTGGPGELFFGEGSRLTVL.

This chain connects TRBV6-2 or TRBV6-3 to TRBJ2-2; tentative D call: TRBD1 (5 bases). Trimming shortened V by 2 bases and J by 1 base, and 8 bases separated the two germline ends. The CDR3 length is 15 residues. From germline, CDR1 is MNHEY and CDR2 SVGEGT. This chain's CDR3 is CASSYPQGNTGELFF. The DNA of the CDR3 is TGTGCCAGCAGTTACCCCCAGGGGAACACCGGGGAGCTGTTTTTT.

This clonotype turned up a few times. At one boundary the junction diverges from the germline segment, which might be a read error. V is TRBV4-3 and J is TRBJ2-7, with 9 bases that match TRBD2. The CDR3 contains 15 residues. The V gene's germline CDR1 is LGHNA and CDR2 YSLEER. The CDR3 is CASSPRGTSSFEQYF. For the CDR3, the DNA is TGCGCCAGCAGCCCCAGGGGGACTAGCTCCTTCGAGCAGTACTTC.

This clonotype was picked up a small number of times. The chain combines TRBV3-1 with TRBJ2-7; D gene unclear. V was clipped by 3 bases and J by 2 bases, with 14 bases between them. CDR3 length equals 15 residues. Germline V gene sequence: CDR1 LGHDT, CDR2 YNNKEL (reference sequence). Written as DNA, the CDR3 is TGTGCCAGCAGCCACCAAGCGAGGAGAACCTACGAGCAGTACTTC. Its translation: CASSHQARRTYEQYF.

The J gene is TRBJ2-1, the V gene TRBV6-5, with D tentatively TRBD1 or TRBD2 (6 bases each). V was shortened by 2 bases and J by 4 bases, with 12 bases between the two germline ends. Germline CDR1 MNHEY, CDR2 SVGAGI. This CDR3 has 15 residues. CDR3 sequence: CASSYGRGAYNEQFF. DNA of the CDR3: TGTGCCAGCAGTTACGGAAGGGGGGCTTACAATGAGCAGTTCTTC.

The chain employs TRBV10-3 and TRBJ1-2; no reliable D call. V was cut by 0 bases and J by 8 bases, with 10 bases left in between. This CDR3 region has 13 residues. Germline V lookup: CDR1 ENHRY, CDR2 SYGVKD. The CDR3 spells CAISESSGYGYTF. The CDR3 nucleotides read TGTGCCATCAGTGAGTCATCGGGGTACGGCTACACCTTC.

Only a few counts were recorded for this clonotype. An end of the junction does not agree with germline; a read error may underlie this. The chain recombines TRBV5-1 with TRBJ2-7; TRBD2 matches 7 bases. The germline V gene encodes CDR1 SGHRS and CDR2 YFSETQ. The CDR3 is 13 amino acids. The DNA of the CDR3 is TGCGCCAGCAGCTTGGCAGTTAGACTAGCAATACTCTTC. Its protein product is CASSLAVRLAILF.

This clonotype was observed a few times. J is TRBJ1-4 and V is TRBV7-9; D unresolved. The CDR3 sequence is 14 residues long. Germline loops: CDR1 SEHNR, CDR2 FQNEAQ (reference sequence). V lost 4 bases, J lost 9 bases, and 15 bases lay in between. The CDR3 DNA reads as TGTGCCAGCAGCTCGGAATGGGTAGACAAAAAACTGTTTTTT. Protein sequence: CASSSEWVDKKLFF. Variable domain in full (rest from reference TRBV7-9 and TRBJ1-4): DTGVSQNPRHKITKRGQNVTFRCDPISEHNRLYWYRQTLGQGPEFLTYFQNEAQLEKSRLLSDRFSAERPKGSFSTLEIQRTEQGDSAMYLCASSSEWVDKKLFFGSGTQLSVL.

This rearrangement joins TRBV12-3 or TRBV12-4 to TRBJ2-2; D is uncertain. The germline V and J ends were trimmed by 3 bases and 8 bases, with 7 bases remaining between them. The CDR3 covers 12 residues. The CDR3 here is CASSFSPGELFF. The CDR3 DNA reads TGTGCCAGCAGTTTTTCACCGGGGGAGCTGTTTTTT.

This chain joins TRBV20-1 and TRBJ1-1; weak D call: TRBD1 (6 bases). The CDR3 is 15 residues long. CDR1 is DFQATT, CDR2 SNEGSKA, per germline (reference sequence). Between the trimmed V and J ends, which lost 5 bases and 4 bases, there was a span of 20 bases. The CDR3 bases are TGCAGTGCTCGACTCCTCAGGGGAGAGGCCACTGAAGCTTTCTTT. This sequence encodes CSARLLRGEATEAFF.

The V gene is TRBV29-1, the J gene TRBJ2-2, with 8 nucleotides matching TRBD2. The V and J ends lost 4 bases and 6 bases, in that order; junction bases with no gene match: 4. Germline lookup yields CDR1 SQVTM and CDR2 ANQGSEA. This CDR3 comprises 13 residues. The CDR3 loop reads CSVAASGSGELFF. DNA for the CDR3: TGCAGCGTTGCGGCTAGCGGGTCCGGGGAGCTGTTTTTT.

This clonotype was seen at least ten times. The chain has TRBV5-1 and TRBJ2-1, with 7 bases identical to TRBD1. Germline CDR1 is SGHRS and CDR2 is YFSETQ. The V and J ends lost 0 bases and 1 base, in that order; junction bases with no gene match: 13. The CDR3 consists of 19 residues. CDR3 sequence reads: CASSLARNRGSESYNEQFF. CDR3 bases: TGCGCCAGCAGCTTGGCCAGAAACAGGGGATCGGAGTCCTACAATGAGCAGTTCTTC.

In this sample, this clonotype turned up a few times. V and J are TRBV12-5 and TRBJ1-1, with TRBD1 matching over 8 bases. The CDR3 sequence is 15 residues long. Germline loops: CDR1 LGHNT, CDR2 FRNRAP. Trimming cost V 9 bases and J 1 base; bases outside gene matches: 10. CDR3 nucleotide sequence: TGTGCTAGCGATGACAGGGGACGAACGAACACTGAAGCTTTCTTT. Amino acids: CASDDRGRTNTEAFF. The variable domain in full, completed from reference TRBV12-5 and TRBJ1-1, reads DARVTQTPRHKVTEMGQEVTMRCQPILGHNTVFWYRQTMMQGLELLAYFRNRAPLDDSGMPKDRFSAEMPDATLATLKIQPSEPRDSAVYFCASDDRGRTNTEAFFGQGTRLTVV.

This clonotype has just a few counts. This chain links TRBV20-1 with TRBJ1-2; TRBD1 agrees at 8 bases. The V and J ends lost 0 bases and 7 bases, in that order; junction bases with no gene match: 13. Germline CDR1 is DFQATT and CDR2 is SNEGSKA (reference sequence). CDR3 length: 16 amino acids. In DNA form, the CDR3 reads TGCAGTGCTAGAGACGGGGCAGGGGGCGTTATAAGTGGCTACACCTTC. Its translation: CSARDGAGGVISGYTF.

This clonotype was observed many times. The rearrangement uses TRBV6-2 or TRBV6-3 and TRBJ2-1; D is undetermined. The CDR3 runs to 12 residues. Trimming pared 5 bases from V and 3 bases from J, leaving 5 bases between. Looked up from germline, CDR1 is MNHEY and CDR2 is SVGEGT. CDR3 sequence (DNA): TGTGCCAGCAGTGCCCTCTACAATGAGCAGTTCTTC. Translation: CASSALYNEQFF.

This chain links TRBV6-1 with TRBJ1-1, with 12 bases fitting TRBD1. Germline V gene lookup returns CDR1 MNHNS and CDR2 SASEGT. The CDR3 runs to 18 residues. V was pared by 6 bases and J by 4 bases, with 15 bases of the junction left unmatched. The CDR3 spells CASSRDGTGQGARTEAFF. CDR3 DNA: TGTGCCAGCAGCCGGGACGGGACGGGACAGGGGGCGCGCACTGAAGCTTTCTTT.

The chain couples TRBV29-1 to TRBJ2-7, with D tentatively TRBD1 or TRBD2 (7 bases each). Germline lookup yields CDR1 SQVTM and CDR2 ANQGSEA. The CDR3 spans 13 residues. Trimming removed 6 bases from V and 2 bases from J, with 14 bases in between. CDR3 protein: CSVGGTAAYEQYF. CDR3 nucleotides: TGCAGCGTCGGGGGGACAGCGGCCTACGAGCAGTACTTC.

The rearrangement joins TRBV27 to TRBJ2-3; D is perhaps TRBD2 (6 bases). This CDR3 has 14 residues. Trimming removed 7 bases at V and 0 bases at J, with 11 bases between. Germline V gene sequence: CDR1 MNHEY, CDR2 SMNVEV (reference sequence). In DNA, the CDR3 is TGTGCCAGCACCCGCCGGGGGAGCACAGATACGCAGTATTTT. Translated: CASTRRGSTDTQYF.

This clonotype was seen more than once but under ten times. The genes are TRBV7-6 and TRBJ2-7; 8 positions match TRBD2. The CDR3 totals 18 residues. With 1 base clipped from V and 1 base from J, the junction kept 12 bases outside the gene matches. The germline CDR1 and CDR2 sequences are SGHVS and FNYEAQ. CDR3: CASSLEIATSDYSYEQYF. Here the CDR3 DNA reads TGTGCCAGCAGCTTAGAAATTGCGACTAGCGACTATTCCTACGAGCAGTACTTC.

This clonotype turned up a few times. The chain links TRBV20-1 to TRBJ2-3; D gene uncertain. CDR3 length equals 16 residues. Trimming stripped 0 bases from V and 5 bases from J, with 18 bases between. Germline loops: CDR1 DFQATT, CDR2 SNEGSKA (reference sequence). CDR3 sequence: CSARDLREQLEDTQYF. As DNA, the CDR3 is TGCAGTGCTAGAGATCTAAGGGAACAATTGGAAGATACGCAGTATTTT.

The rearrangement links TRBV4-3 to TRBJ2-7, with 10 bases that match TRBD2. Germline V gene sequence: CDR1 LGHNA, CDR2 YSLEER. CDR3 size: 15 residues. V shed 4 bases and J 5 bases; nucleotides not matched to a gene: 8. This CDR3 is CASSLKLAGLDEQYF. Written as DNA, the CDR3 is TGCGCCAGCAGCCTCAAACTAGCGGGACTCGACGAGCAGTACTTC.

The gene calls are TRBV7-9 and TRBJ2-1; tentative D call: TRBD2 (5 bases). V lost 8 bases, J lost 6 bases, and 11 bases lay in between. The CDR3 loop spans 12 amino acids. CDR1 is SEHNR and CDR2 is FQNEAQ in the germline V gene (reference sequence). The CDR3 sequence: CASEYGGNEQFF. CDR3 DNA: TGTGCCAGCGAGTATGGAGGCAATGAGCAGTTCTTC.

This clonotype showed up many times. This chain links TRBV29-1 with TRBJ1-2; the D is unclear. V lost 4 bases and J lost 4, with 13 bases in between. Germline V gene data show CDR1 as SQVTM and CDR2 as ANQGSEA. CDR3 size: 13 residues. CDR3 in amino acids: CSVVGGVVYGYTF. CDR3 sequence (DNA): TGCAGCGTTGTAGGTGGGGTAGTCTATGGCTACACCTTC.

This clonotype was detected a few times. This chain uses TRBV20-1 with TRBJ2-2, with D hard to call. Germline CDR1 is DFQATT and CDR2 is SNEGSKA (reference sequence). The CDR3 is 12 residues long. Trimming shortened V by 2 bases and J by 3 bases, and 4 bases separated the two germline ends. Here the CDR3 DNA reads TGCAGTGCTAGAATTTACACCGGGGAGCTGTTTTTT. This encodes CSARIYTGELFF.

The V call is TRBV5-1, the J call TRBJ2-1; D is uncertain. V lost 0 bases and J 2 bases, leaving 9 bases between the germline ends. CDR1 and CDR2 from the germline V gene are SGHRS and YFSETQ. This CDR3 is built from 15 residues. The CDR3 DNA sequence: TGCGCCAGCAGCTTGGGGGCGGACCCCTACAATGAGCAGTTCTTC. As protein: CASSLGADPYNEQFF.